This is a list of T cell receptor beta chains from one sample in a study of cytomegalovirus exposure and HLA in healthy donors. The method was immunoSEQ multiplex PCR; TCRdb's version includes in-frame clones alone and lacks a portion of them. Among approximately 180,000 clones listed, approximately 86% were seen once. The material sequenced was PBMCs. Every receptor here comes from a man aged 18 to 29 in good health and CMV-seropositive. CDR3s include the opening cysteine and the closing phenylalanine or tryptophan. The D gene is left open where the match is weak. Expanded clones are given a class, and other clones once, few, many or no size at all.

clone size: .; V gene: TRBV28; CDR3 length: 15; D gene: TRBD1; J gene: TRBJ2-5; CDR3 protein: CASSLGTGVGETQYF; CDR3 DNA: TGTGCCAGCAGTCTAGGGACAGGAGTAGGAGAGACCCAGTACTTC
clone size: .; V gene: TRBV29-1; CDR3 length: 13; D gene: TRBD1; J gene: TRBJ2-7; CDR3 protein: CSVDPGQGYEQYF; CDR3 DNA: TGCAGCGTGGATCCGGGACAGGGGTACGAGCAGTACTTC
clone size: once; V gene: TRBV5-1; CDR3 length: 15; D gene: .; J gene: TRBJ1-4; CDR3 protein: CASSPGSGSNEKLFF; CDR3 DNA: TGCGCCAGCAGCCCGGGTTCAGGGTCGAATGAAAAACTGTTTTTT
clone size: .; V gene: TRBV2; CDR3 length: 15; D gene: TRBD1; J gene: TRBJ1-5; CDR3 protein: CASSGGQGSNQPQHF; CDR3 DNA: TGTGCCAGCAGTGGGGGACAGGGGAGCAATCAGCCCCAGCATTTT
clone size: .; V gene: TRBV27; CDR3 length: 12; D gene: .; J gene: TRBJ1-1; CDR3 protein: CASSVRGTEAFF; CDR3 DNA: TGTGCCAGCAGTGTACGGGGCACTGAAGCTTTCTTT
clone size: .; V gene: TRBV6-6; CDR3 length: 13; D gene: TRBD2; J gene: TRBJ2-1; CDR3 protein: CASTSGAYNEQFF; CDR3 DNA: TGTGCCAGTACTAGCGGCGCCTACAATGAGCAGTTCTTC
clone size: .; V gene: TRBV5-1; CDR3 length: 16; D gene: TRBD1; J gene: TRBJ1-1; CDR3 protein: CASSPRADRGITEAFF; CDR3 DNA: TGCGCCAGCAGCCCGAGGGCCGACAGGGGGATAACTGAAGCTTTCTTT
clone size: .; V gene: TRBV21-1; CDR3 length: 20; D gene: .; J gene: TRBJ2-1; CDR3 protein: CASSKWVQVLIGSSYNEQFF; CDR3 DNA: TGTGCCAGCAGCAAATGGGTGCAGGTGCTTATCGGGAGCTCCTACAATGAGCAGTTCTTC
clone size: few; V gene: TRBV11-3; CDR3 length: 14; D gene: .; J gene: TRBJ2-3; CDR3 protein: CASSLGVAADTQYF; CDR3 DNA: TGTGCCAGCAGCCTCGGGGTAGCTGCAGATACGCAGTATTTT
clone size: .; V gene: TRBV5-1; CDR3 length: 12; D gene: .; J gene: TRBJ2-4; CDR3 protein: CASSGAKNIQYF; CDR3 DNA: TGCGCCAGTTCAGGGGCCAAAAACATTCAGTACTTC
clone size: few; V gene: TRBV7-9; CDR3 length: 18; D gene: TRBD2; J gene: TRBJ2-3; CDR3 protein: CASSSALGTSGPTDTQYF; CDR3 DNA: TGTGCCAGCAGCTCCGCACTCGGGACTAGCGGCCCCACAGATACGCAGTATTTT
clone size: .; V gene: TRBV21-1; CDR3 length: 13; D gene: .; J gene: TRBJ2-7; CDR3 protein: CASSTREKFEQYF; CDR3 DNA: TGTGCCAGCAGCACCCGGGAGAAATTCGAGCAGTACTTC
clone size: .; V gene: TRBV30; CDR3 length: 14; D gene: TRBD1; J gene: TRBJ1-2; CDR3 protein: CAWSTPGQVYGYTF; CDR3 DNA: TGTGCCTGGAGTACGCCGGGACAGGTTTACGGCTACACCTTC
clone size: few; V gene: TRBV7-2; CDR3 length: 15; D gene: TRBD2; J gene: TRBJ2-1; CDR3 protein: CASSGTSGGFNEQFF; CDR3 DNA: TGTGCCAGCAGCGGGACTAGCGGGGGATTCAATGAGCAGTTCTTC
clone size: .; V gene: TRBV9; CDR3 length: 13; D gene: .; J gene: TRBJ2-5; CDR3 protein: CASSVAGKETQYF; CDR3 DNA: TGTGCCAGCAGCGTAGCAGGGAAAGAGACCCAGTACTTC
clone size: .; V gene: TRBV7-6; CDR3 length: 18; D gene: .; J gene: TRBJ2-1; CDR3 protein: CASSPATGDRPWDNEQFF; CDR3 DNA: TGTGCCAGCAGCCCAGCCACGGGTGACCGCCCTTGGGACAATGAGCAGTTCTTC
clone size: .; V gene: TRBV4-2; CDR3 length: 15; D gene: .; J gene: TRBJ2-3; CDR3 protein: CASSQVLRGRDTQYF; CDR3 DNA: TGTGCCAGCAGCCAAGTGTTGCGGGGTAGAGATACGCAGTATTTT
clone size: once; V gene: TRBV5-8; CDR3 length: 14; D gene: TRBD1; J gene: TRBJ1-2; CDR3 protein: CASADRGQVYGYTF; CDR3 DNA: TGTGCCAGCGCTGACAGGGGGCAGGTCTATGGCTACACCTTC